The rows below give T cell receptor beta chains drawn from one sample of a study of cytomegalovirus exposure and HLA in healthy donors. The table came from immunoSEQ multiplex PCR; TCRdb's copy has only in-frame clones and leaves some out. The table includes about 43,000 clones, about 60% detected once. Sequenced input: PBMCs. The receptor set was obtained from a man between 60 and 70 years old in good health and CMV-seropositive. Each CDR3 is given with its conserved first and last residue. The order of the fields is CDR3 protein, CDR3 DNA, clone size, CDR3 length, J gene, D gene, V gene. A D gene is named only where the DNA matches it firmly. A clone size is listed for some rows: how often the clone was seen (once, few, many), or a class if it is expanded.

CDR3 protein: CAFTDRGLAKNIQYF; CDR3 DNA: TGTGCCTTCACAGACAGGGGGCTTGCCAAAAACATTCAGTACTTC; clone size: few; CDR3 length: 15; J gene: TRBJ2-4; D gene: TRBD1; V gene: TRBV30
CDR3 protein: CASRTGSYEQYF; CDR3 DNA: TGTGCCAGCAGGACAGGGTCCTACGAGCAGTACTTC; clone size: -; CDR3 length: 12; J gene: TRBJ2-7; D gene: TRBD1; V gene: TRBV6-5
CDR3 protein: CASSSAQGSSYNSPLHF; CDR3 DNA: TGTGCCAGCAGCTCCGCACAGGGGAGCTCCTATAATTCACCCCTCCACTTT; clone size: -; CDR3 length: 17; J gene: TRBJ1-6; D gene: TRBD1; V gene: TRBV7-2
CDR3 protein: CASSQDRANYGYTF; CDR3 DNA: TGTGCCAGCAGCCAAGACAGGGCTAACTATGGCTACACCTTC; clone size: -; CDR3 length: 14; J gene: TRBJ1-2; D gene: -; V gene: TRBV4-2
CDR3 protein: CAWSPGGYEQYF; CDR3 DNA: TGTGCCTGGAGCCCGGGGGGCTACGAGCAGTACTTC; clone size: -; CDR3 length: 12; J gene: TRBJ2-7; D gene: TRBD2; V gene: TRBV30
CDR3 protein: CATSKPGQGGEKLFF; CDR3 DNA: TGTGCCACCAGCAAACCGGGACAGGGCGGTGAAAAACTGTTTTTT; clone size: -; CDR3 length: 15; J gene: TRBJ1-4; D gene: TRBD1; V gene: TRBV15
CDR3 protein: CASSLGRGQGASTDTQYF; CDR3 DNA: TGTGCCAGCAGCTTAGGAAGGGGACAGGGTGCTAGCACAGATACGCAGTATTTT; clone size: -; CDR3 length: 18; J gene: TRBJ2-3; D gene: TRBD1; V gene: TRBV11-2
CDR3 protein: CASSLGGSLSYEQYF; CDR3 DNA: TGCGCCAGCAGCTTGGGCGGGTCCCTCTCCTACGAGCAGTACTTC; clone size: -; CDR3 length: 15; J gene: TRBJ2-7; D gene: -; V gene: TRBV5-1
CDR3 protein: CASRTDKSSYNEQFF; CDR3 DNA: TGTGCCAGCAGGACGGACAAGAGCTCCTACAATGAGCAGTTCTTC; clone size: -; CDR3 length: 15; J gene: TRBJ2-1; D gene: -; V gene: TRBV2
CDR3 protein: CASSLMSTSSYNEQFF; CDR3 DNA: TGTGCCAGCAGTTTAATGTCGACTAGTTCCTACAATGAGCAGTTCTTC; clone size: -; CDR3 length: 16; J gene: TRBJ2-1; D gene: -; V gene: TRBV27
CDR3 protein: CSVDRDDRYTF; CDR3 DNA: TGCAGCGTTGACAGGGATGATCGCTACACCTTC; clone size: -; CDR3 length: 11; J gene: TRBJ1-2; D gene: -; V gene: TRBV29-1
CDR3 protein: CASSASLRGEQFF; CDR3 DNA: TGTGCCAGCAGCGCCTCACTAAGAGGTGAGCAGTTCTTC; clone size: few; CDR3 length: 13; J gene: TRBJ2-1; D gene: -; V gene: TRBV9
CDR3 protein: CASSAPGRGGNTEAFF; CDR3 DNA: TGTGCCAGCAGCGCCCCCGGCCGGGGGGGGAACACTGAAGCTTTCTTT; clone size: -; CDR3 length: 16; J gene: TRBJ1-1; D gene: -; V gene: TRBV9
CDR3 protein: CASSLGTGEETQYF; CDR3 DNA: TGTGCCAGCAGCTTAGGGACAGGGGAAGAGACCCAGTACTTC; clone size: -; CDR3 length: 14; J gene: TRBJ2-5; D gene: TRBD1; V gene: TRBV11-2
CDR3 protein: CASSPGWGTADEKLFF; CDR3 DNA: TGCGCCAGCAGCCCAGGGTGGGGGACTGCGGATGAAAAACTGTTTTTT; clone size: -; CDR3 length: 16; J gene: TRBJ1-4; D gene: -; V gene: TRBV4-3
CDR3 protein: CASSEVSGSADTQYF; CDR3 DNA: TGTGCCAGCAGTGAAGTTAGCGGGAGCGCAGATACGCAGTATTTT; clone size: few; CDR3 length: 15; J gene: TRBJ2-3; D gene: TRBD2; V gene: TRBV6-1
CDR3 protein: CASSQDETSGAYEQYF; CDR3 DNA: TGTGCCAGCAGCCAAGATGAGACTAGCGGGGCCTACGAGCAGTACTTC; clone size: -; CDR3 length: 16; J gene: TRBJ2-7; D gene: TRBD2; V gene: TRBV4-2
CDR3 protein: CASSGASGGPYNEQFF; CDR3 DNA: TGTGCCAGCAGCGGCGCTAGCGGAGGCCCTTACAATGAGCAGTTCTTC; clone size: -; CDR3 length: 16; J gene: TRBJ2-1; D gene: TRBD2; V gene: TRBV25-1
CDR3 protein: CASSLALQGTNEKLFF; CDR3 DNA: TGTGCCAGCAGCTTGGCCCTACAGGGCACAAATGAAAAACTGTTTTTT; clone size: -; CDR3 length: 16; J gene: TRBJ1-4; D gene: -; V gene: TRBV7-9
CDR3 protein: CASSARDSNSYEQYF; CDR3 DNA: TGTGCCAGCAGCGCCCGGGACTCCAACTCCTACGAGCAGTACTTC; clone size: -; CDR3 length: 15; J gene: TRBJ2-7; D gene: -; V gene: TRBV9
CDR3 protein: CASSFRDRAYEQYF; CDR3 DNA: TGCGCCAGCAGCTTCCGGGACAGAGCCTACGAGCAGTACTTC; clone size: few; CDR3 length: 14; J gene: TRBJ2-7; D gene: TRBD1; V gene: TRBV5-1
CDR3 protein: CASSPGLDYNEQFF; CDR3 DNA: TGTGCCAGCAGCCCAGGACTAGACTACAATGAGCAGTTCTTC; clone size: -; CDR3 length: 14; J gene: TRBJ2-1; D gene: TRBD2; V gene: TRBV7-8
CDR3 protein: CASSQVLGVSETQYF; CDR3 DNA: TGTGCCAGCAGCCAAGTTCTGGGAGTAAGTGAGACCCAGTACTTC; clone size: once; CDR3 length: 15; J gene: TRBJ2-5; D gene: -; V gene: TRBV14
CDR3 protein: CASSSYTEAFF; CDR3 DNA: TGTGCCAGCAGCTCCTACACTGAAGCTTTCTTT; clone size: few; CDR3 length: 11; J gene: TRBJ1-1; D gene: -; V gene: TRBV5-6
CDR3 protein: CASSLRDLYNEQFF; CDR3 DNA: TGTGCCAGCAGTTTACGGGATCTCTACAATGAGCAGTTCTTC; clone size: -; CDR3 length: 14; J gene: TRBJ2-1; D gene: -; V gene: TRBV27
CDR3 protein: CASSHETDRVDYGYTF; CDR3 DNA: TGCGCCAGCAGCCACGAGACGGACAGGGTCGATTATGGCTACACCTTC; clone size: -; CDR3 length: 16; J gene: TRBJ1-2; D gene: TRBD1; V gene: TRBV4-3
CDR3 protein: CASSVGSGTHNEQFF; CDR3 DNA: TGTGCCAGCAGCGTAGGTAGCGGGACACACAATGAGCAGTTCTTC; clone size: few; CDR3 length: 15; J gene: TRBJ2-1; D gene: TRBD2; V gene: TRBV9
CDR3 protein: CASSTGTSGYNEQFF; CDR3 DNA: TGTGCTAGCAGCACAGGGACTAGCGGTTACAATGAGCAGTTCTTC; clone size: -; CDR3 length: 15; J gene: TRBJ2-1; D gene: TRBD2; V gene: TRBV7-7
CDR3 protein: CASSQSSDYTGELFF; CDR3 DNA: TGCGCCAGCAGCCAGAGTAGCGATTACACCGGGGAGCTGTTTTTT; clone size: once; CDR3 length: 15; J gene: TRBJ2-2; D gene: -; V gene: TRBV4-3
CDR3 protein: CASSNPGGTPNEQFF; CDR3 DNA: TGTGCCAGTAGTAATCCGGGAGGGACTCCCAATGAGCAGTTCTTC; clone size: -; CDR3 length: 15; J gene: TRBJ2-1; D gene: TRBD2; V gene: TRBV19
CDR3 protein: CASSLRTSGNTGELFF; CDR3 DNA: TGTGCCAGCAGCTTGAGGACTAGCGGGAACACCGGGGAGCTGTTTTTT; clone size: -; CDR3 length: 16; J gene: TRBJ2-2; D gene: TRBD2; V gene: TRBV5-4
CDR3 protein: CASSQDLPLLDTQYF; CDR3 DNA: TGCGCCAGCAGCCAAGATCTTCCCCTTTTGGATACGCAGTATTTT; clone size: -; CDR3 length: 15; J gene: TRBJ2-3; D gene: -; V gene: TRBV4-3
CDR3 protein: CASSVMGGRRSGYTF; CDR3 DNA: TGTGCCAGCAGTGTCATGGGGGGGCGTAGGAGTGGCTACACCTTC; clone size: -; CDR3 length: 15; J gene: TRBJ1-2; D gene: -; V gene: TRBV28
CDR3 protein: CASSPRQTNTGELFF; CDR3 DNA: TGTGCCAGCTCACCGCGGCAGACGAACACCGGGGAGCTGTTTTTT; clone size: few; CDR3 length: 15; J gene: TRBJ2-2; D gene: -; V gene: TRBV18
CDR3 protein: CASSLRQNTDTQYF; CDR3 DNA: TGTGCCAGCAGCTTAAGACAGAACACAGATACGCAGTATTTT; clone size: -; CDR3 length: 14; J gene: TRBJ2-3; D gene: -; V gene: TRBV7-2
CDR3 protein: CASSSSDRDSEQFF; CDR3 DNA: TGTGCCAGCAGCTCAAGTGACAGGGACAGTGAGCAGTTCTTC; clone size: -; CDR3 length: 14; J gene: TRBJ2-1; D gene: TRBD1; V gene: TRBV11-2
CDR3 protein: CASSPSTDTQYF; CDR3 DNA: TGTGCCAGCAGCCCTAGCACAGATACGCAGTATTTT; clone size: -; CDR3 length: 12; J gene: TRBJ2-3; D gene: -; V gene: TRBV9
CDR3 protein: CASSHRNNQGYEQYF; CDR3 DNA: TGCGCCAGCAGCCATAGAAACAACCAGGGCTACGAGCAGTACTTC; clone size: -; CDR3 length: 15; J gene: TRBJ2-7; D gene: -; V gene: TRBV4-1
CDR3 protein: CASSLSRDRSSYNEQFF; CDR3 DNA: TGTGCTAGCAGCTTGTCCCGGGACAGGAGCTCCTACAATGAGCAGTTCTTC; clone size: -; CDR3 length: 17; J gene: TRBJ2-1; D gene: TRBD1; V gene: TRBV7-7
CDR3 protein: CASSARDRRDGYTF; CDR3 DNA: TGTGCCAGCAGTGCCCGGGACAGGAGGGATGGCTACACCTTC; clone size: -; CDR3 length: 14; J gene: TRBJ1-2; D gene: TRBD1; V gene: TRBV2
CDR3 protein: CASHDTGGNEKLFF; CDR3 DNA: TGCGCCAGCCACGATACAGGGGGTAATGAAAAACTGTTTTTT; clone size: -; CDR3 length: 14; J gene: TRBJ1-4; D gene: TRBD1; V gene: TRBV5-1
CDR3 protein: CASSQVRAISYEQYF; CDR3 DNA: TGTGCCAGCAGCCAAGTTCGTGCGATTTCCTACGAGCAGTACTTC; clone size: -; CDR3 length: 15; J gene: TRBJ2-7; D gene: -; V gene: TRBV14
CDR3 protein: CASSAGTDNEQFF; CDR3 DNA: TGTGCCAGCAGCGCGGGGACAGACAATGAGCAGTTCTTC; clone size: -; CDR3 length: 13; J gene: TRBJ2-1; D gene: -; V gene: TRBV7-2
CDR3 protein: CASSLARIGTAYF; CDR3 DNA: TGTGCCAGCAGTTTGGCTCGCATCGGGACAGCGTACTTC; clone size: medium-sized; CDR3 length: 13; J gene: TRBJ2-7; D gene: TRBD1; V gene: TRBV28